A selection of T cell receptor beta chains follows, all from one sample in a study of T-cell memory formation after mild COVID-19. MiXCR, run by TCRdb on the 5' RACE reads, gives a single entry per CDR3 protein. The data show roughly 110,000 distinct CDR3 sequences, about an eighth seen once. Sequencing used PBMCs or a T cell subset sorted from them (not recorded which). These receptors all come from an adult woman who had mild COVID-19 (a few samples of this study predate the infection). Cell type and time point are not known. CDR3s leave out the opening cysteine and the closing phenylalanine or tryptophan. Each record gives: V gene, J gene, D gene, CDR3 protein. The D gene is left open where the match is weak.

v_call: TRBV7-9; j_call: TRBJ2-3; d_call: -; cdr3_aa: ASSSPILRGTDTQY
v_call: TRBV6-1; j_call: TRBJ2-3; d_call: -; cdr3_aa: ASSDLRSAPSTDTQY
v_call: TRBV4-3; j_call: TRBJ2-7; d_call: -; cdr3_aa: ASSQVLEGEQY
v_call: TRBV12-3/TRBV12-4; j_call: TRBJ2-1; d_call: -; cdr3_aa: ASSLGLSWYNEQF
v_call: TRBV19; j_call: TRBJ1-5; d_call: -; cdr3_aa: ASRGTGSNQPQH
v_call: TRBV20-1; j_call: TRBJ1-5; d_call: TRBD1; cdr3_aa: SAEDRDGNQPQH
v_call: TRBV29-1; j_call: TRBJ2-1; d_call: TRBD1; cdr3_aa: SVEDRITGVNEQF
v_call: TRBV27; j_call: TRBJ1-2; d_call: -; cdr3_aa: ASSITGNYGYT
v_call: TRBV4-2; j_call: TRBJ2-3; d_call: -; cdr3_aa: ASSQDRDTQY
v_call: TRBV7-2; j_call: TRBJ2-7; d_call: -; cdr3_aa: ASSSPGLTYEQY
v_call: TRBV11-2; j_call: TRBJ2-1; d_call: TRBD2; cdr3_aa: ASSFSTGTSGHYNEQF
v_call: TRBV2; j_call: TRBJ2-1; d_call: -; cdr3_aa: ASSEVPAYEQF
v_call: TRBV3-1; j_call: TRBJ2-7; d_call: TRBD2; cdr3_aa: ASSPRLAASYEQY
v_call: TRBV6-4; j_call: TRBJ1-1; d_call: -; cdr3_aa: ASSEELGKEAF
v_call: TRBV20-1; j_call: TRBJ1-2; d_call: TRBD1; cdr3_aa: SDTTDRGSLGYT
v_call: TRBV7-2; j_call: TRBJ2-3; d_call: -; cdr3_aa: ASSLVPGASTDTQY
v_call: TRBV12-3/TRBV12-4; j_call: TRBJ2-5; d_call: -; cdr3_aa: ASSLARYREPQY
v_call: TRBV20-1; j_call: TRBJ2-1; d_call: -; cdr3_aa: SALGGAGYNEQF
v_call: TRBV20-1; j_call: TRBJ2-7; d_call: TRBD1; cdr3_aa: SARPTGGSLPYEQY
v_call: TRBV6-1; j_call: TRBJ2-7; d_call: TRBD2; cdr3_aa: ASKLTSGYEQY
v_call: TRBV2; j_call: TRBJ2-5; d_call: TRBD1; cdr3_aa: ASRTFSTGFGETQY
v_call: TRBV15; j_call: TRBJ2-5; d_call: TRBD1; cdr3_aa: ATSRRGQAFQETQY
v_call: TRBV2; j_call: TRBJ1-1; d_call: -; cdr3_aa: ASTEGNANTEAF
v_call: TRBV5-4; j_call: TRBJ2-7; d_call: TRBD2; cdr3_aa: ASSFAGESYEQY
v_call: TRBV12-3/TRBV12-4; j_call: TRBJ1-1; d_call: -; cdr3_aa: ASREIRGEAF
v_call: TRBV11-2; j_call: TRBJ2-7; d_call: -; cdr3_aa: ASSFLNHEQY
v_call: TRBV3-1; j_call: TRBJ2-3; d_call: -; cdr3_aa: ASSQDRTVLRRDTQY
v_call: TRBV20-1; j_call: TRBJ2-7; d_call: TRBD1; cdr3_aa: SASQGDRGEQY